The source of this T cell receptor (beta chain) is a study of long-term antiretroviral therapy in people with HIV. Overall study context: Collection dates of the earliest samples fall about a decade before the 2015 immediate-ART recommendation. Study-wide results and caveats: Data on ART adherence, viral resistance or therapy changes were unavailable. Post-ART samples showed increased diversity that remained below transplant donor control levels.

The assay, immunoSEQ v3.0, was run at survey level. Profiled with immunoSEQ multiplex PCR; TCRdb holds only in-frame clones, not every one. Of some 17,000 clones listed, 84% are singletons. This clone came up once. What it recognizes is unknown. CDR3 length: 17 amino acids. Germline CDR1 is MGHDK and CDR2 is SYGVNS. The V end lost 9 bases, the J end lost 1 base, and 23 bases lay between the germline ends. The chain employs TRBV25-1 and TRBJ2-3; D unclear. Material: unsorted PBMCs, obtained 0.1 years after starting antiretroviral therapy. The TCR comes from a man between 18 and 35 years old with HIV. The CDR3 bases are TGTGCCAGTCAAGATTTTTTAGGGTATGAGGGCACAGATACGCAGTATTTT. Protein: CASQDFLGYEGTDTQYF.